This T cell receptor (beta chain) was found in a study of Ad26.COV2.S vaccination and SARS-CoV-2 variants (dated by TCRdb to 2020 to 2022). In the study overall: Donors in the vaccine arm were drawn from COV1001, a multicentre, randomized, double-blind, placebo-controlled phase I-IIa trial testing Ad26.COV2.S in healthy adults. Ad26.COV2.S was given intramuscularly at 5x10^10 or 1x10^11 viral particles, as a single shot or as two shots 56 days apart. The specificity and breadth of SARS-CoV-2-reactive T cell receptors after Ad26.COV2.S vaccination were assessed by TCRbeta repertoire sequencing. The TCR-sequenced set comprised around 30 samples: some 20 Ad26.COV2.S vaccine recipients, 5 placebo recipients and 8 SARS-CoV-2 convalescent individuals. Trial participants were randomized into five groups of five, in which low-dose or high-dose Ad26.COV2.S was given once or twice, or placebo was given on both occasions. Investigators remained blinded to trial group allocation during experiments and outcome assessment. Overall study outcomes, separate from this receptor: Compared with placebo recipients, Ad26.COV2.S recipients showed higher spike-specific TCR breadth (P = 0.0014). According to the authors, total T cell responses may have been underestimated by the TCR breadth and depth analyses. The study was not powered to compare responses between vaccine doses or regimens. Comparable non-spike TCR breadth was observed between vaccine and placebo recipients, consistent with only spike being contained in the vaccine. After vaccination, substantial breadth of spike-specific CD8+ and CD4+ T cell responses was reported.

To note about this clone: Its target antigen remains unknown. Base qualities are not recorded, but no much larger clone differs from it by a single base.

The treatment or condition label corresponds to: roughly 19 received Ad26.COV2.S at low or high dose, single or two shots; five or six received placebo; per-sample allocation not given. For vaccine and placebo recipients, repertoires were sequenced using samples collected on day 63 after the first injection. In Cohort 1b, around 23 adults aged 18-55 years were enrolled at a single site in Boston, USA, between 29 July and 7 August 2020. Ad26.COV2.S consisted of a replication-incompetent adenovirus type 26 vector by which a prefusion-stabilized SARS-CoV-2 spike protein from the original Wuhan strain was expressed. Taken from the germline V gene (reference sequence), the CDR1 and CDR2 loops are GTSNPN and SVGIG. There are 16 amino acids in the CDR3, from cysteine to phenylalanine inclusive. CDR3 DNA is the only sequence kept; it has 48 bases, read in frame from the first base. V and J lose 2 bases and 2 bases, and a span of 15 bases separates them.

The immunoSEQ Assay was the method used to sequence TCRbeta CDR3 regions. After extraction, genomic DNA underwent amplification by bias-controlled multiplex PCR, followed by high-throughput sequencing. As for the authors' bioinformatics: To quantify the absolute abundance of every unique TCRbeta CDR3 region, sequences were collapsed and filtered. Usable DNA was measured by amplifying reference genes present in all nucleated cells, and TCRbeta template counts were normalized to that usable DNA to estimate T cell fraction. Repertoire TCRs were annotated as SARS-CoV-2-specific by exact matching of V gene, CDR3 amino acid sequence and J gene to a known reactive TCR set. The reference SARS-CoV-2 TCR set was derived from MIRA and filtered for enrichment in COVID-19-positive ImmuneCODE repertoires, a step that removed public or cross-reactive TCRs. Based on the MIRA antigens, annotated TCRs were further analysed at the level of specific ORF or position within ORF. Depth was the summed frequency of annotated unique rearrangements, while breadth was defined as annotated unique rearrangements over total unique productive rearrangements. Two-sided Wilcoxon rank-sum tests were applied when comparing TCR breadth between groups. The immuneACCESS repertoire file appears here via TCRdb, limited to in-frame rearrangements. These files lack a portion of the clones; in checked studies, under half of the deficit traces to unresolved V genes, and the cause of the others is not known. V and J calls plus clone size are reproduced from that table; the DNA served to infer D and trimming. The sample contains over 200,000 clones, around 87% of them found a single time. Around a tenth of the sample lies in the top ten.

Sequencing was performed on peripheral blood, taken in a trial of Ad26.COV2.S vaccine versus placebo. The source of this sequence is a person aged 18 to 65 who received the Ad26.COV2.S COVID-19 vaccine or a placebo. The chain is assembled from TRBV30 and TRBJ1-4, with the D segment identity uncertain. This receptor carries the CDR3 CAWSPHRVGTNEKLFF. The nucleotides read TGTGCCTGGAGTCCTCATAGGGTTGGGACTAATGAAAAACTGTTTTTT.